Each of the 27 T cell receptor beta chains below was sequenced from the same sample in a study of T cell responses to AZD1222 COVID-19 vaccine. Clones were sequenced by immunoSEQ multiplex PCR, and TCRdb holds only the in-frame ones, with some missing. Of tens of thousands of clones in the sample, 80% to 85% were seen once. The input for sequencing was peripheral blood, taken on day 0 of AZD1222 vaccination. Receptors were obtained from an adult in good health.

This chain links TRBV27 with TRBJ1-4; maybe TRBD1 (6 bases). The ends were cut back, 5 bases at V and 12 bases at J, with 16 bases in the middle. Germline V lookup: CDR1 MNHEY, CDR2 SMNVEV (reference sequence). This CDR3 is built from 13 residues. The CDR3 DNA reads as TGTGCCAGCAGTCTCCCGCCAGGGGAGGAACTGTTTTTT. Residues: CASSLPPGEELFF.

This clone has at least ten counts. This rearrangement joins TRBV2 to TRBJ1-1; no clear D gene. V was cut by 2 bases and J by 3 bases, with 13 bases left in between. The CDR3 totals 15 residues. The germline V gene encodes CDR1 SNHLY and CDR2 FYNNEI. In DNA form, the CDR3 reads TGTGCCAGCAGTGAATTATTGGGCCGCTACACTGAAGCTTTCTTT. As protein: CASSELLGRYTEAFF.

V is TRBV9 and J is TRBJ2-3; 15 bases are a match to TRBD2. The CDR3 is 16 residues long. Per germline, CDR1 SGDLS and CDR2 YYNGEE. The V and J ends lost 0 bases and 4 bases, in that order; junction bases with no gene match: 0. In DNA form, the CDR3 reads TGTGCCAGCAGCGTAGGGACTAGCGGGGGGGCAGATACGCAGTATTTT. Its protein product is CASSVGTSGGADTQYF.

This chain joins TRBV3-1 (or the pseudogene TRBV3-2) and TRBJ2-1, with D tentatively TRBD1 (6 bases). V lost 4 bases, J lost 3 bases, and 10 bases lay in between. The CDR3 covers 14 residues. Germline V gene sequence: CDR1 LGHDT, CDR2 YNNKEL (reference sequence). CDR3 nucleotides: TGTGCCAGCAGCCTGGGGGCGGGCTACAATGAGCAGTTCTTC. Translating it yields CASSLGAGYNEQFF.

V and J are TRBV2 and TRBJ1-5, with D unclear. The V end was cut by 5 bases, the J end by 1 base, with 12 bases between. This CDR3 spans 15 amino acids. The germline V gene has CDR1 SNHLY and CDR2 FYNNEI. CDR3 protein: CASSLRGVSNQPQHF. CDR3 sequence (DNA): TGTGCCAGCAGTCTTAGAGGAGTCAGCAATCAGCCCCAGCATTTT.

This chain joins TRBV10-3 and TRBJ2-7, with D tentatively TRBD2 (6 bases). V gave up 3 bases and J gave up 3 bases, with 12 bases separating them. CDR1 is ENHRY, CDR2 SYGVKD, per germline. The CDR3 is 14 residues long. CDR3 sequence: CAISDGGRGYEQYF. As DNA, the CDR3 is TGTGCCATCAGTGACGGGGGAAGGGGCTACGAGCAGTACTTC.

The rearrangement uses TRBV7-9 and TRBJ2-7; TRBD2 agrees at 7 bases. The CDR3 runs to 14 residues. Germline V gene sequence: CDR1 SEHNR, CDR2 FQNEAQ (reference sequence). V trimming: 5 bases; J trimming: 0 bases; junction bases outside the gene matches: 4. CDR3 sequence reads: CASSPAGPSYEQYF. The CDR3 nucleotides are TGTGCCAGCAGCCCAGCGGGGCCCTCCTACGAGCAGTACTTC.

As DNA, the CDR3 is TGTGCCAGCAGAGATTCCGGGACAGGGAGTTACGAGCAGTACTTC. This sequence encodes CASRDSGTGSYEQYF. V is TRBV6-5 and J is TRBJ2-7, with 9 bases fitting TRBD1. The CDR3 has 15 amino acids. Germline values: CDR1 MNHEY, CDR2 SVGAGI. V trimming: 6 bases; J trimming: 4 bases; junction bases outside the gene matches: 10.

V is TRBV11-2 and J is TRBJ1-3; D is unresolved. The CDR3 totals 15 residues. V was cut by 4 bases and J by 4 bases, with 14 bases left in between. Germline V gene lookup returns CDR1 SGHAT and CDR2 FQNNGV. CDR3 residues: CASSSNPQLGNTIYF. In DNA, the CDR3 is TGTGCCAGCAGCTCGAACCCACAGTTGGGAAACACCATATATTTT.

This clone is a singleton in its sample. Here the CDR3 reads CASSPEGANTEAFF. CDR3 sequence (DNA): TGCGCCAGCAGCCCTGAGGGGGCGAACACTGAAGCTTTCTTT. The J gene is TRBJ1-1, the V gene TRBV5-1; 7 bases fit TRBD1. This CDR3 contains 14 residues. Germline V gives CDR1 SGHRS, CDR2 YFSETQ. With V trimmed by 4 bases and J by 1 base, 4 bases remained unmatched.

The chain recombines TRBV7-9 with TRBJ1-2; D remains ambiguous. The CDR3 covers 15 residues. Germline V gene data show CDR1 as SEHNR and CDR2 as FQNEAQ (reference sequence). V was cut by 5 bases and J by 3 bases, with 16 bases left in between. The CDR3 here is CASSPQANGDYGYTF. DNA for the CDR3: TGTGCCAGCAGCCCCCAGGCGAATGGGGACTATGGCTACACCTTC.

The chain links TRBV6-6 to TRBJ1-1; TRBD1 matches 7 bases. V lost 7 bases to trimming and J lost 8 bases; unmatched junction nucleotides: 10. The germline CDR1 and CDR2 sequences are MNHNY and SVGAGI (reference sequence). The CDR3 covers 13 residues. CDR3 nucleotides: TGTGCCAGCACCCCCGGGACAGCAATCGAAGCTTTCTTT. Translating gives CASTPGTAIEAFF.

The chain carries TRBV11-3 and TRBJ1-1; D may be TRBD1 (6 bases). The germline V gene has CDR1 SGHNT and CDR2 YENEEA. V shed 1 base and J shed 0 bases, with 9 bases lying between them. CDR3 length equals 15 residues. DNA for the CDR3: TGTGCCAGCAGCTTAGGGGGGACATTGAACACTGAAGCTTTCTTT. As protein: CASSLGGTLNTEAFF.

This rearrangement joins TRBV19 to TRBJ2-2, with D hard to call. The ends were cut back, 5 bases at V and 0 bases at J, with 7 bases in the middle. Germline V lookup: CDR1 LNHDA, CDR2 SQIVND (reference sequence). CDR3 size: 14 residues. In DNA form, the CDR3 reads TGTGCCAGTAGTGGCTGGCCGAACACCGGGGAGCTGTTTTTT. Its protein product is CASSGWPNTGELFF.

This clone showed up just once. The J gene is TRBJ1-6, the V gene TRBV5-1; 7 positions agree with TRBD1. CDR1 and CDR2 (germline): SGHRS, YFSETQ. The V segment lost 3 bases and the J segment 5 bases; nucleotides outside the gene matches: 5. This CDR3 has 15 residues. The CDR3 sequence: CASSSRTGDNSPLHF. CDR3 nucleotide sequence: TGCGCCAGCAGCTCCCGGACAGGCGATAATTCACCCCTCCACTTT.

This clone was counted only a few times. The chain combines TRBV10-3 with TRBJ2-2; TRBD1 matches 8 bases. V dropped 2 bases and J dropped 7; count of bases not matched to a gene: 6. Germline values: CDR1 ENHRY, CDR2 SYGVKD. There are 15 residues in the CDR3. CDR3 DNA sequence: TGTGCCATCAGTGAGACAGGGGGAAAAGGCGGGGAGCTGTTTTTT. It codes for CAISETGGKGGELFF.

The V call is TRBV19, the J call TRBJ1-2; the D is unclear. V lost 8 bases to trimming and J lost 7 bases, with 8 bases between them. CDR1 and CDR2 from the germline V gene are LNHDA and SQIVND (reference sequence). There are 10 residues in the CDR3. The CDR3 DNA is TGTGCCAGTGGAAGGGTTGGCTACACCTTC. It specifies CASGRVGYTF.

The rearrangement links TRBV2 to TRBJ1-1, with D perhaps TRBD1 (6 bases). Germline V gene data show CDR1 as SNHLY and CDR2 as FYNNEI. V was shortened by 6 bases and J by 1 base, with 15 bases between the two germline ends. The CDR3 covers 15 residues. The CDR3 spells CASREQGLANTEAFF. The CDR3 DNA follows: TGTGCCAGCAGGGAACAGGGCTTGGCGAACACTGAAGCTTTCTTT.

This clone has only a few counts. CDR3 sequence: CASTYSGQGAGYTF. Written as DNA, the CDR3 is TGTGCCAGCACCTACTCGGGGCAGGGAGCTGGCTACACCTTC. This chain connects TRBV6-5 to TRBJ1-2; D might be TRBD1 (5 bases). This CDR3 is 14 amino acids long. The V end was cut by 7 bases, the J end by 7 bases, with 19 bases between. CDR1 and CDR2 from the germline V gene are MNHEY and SVGAGI.

This clone was picked up one time. This rearrangement joins TRBV9 to TRBJ1-2; possibly TRBD1 for D (5 bases). The CDR3 length is 16 residues. Germline assignment: CDR1 SGDLS and CDR2 YYNGEE. V was shortened by 6 bases and J by 6 bases, with 24 bases between the two germline ends. CDR3 residues: CASTLDGGWGVNGYTF. The CDR3, as DNA: TGTGCCAGCACCCTGGACGGGGGATGGGGAGTGAATGGCTACACCTTC.

V is TRBV10-3 and J is TRBJ2-3; a weak D match, TRBD2 (5 bases). Germline CDR1 and CDR2: ENHRY and SYGVKD. The CDR3 covers 14 residues. V was pared by 7 bases and J by 6 bases, with 17 bases between. CDR3: CAINTGSPGDTQYF. Written as DNA, the CDR3 is TGTGCCATCAACACGGGATCCCCCGGGGATACGCAGTATTTT.

The chain links TRBV15 to TRBJ2-2; 7 nucleotides align to TRBD2. The CDR3 extends over 18 amino acids. Germline V gene data show CDR1 as LNHNV and CDR2 as YYDKDF (reference sequence). J was trimmed by 7 bases and V by 0 bases; bases with no gene match: 14. The CDR3 protein is CATSRDPLRAGTLGELFF. DNA for the CDR3: TGTGCCACCAGCAGAGATCCGCTCCGAGCGGGGACGCTCGGGGAGCTGTTTTTT.

The chain joins TRBV15 to TRBJ1-2, with D unclear. Germline V gene lookup returns CDR1 LNHNV and CDR2 YYDKDF (reference sequence). Trimming left V 0 bases short and J 4 bases short, with 18 bases between. CDR3 length equals 17 residues. CDR3: CATSRDHRRASAYGYTF. CDR3 in DNA: TGTGCCACCAGCAGAGACCATCGGAGGGCGTCGGCCTATGGCTACACCTTC.

The rearrangement links TRBV5-1 to TRBJ1-2; D call uncertain. The CDR3 is made up of 14 amino acids. Germline values: CDR1 SGHRS, CDR2 YFSETQ. Trimming cost V 5 bases and J 5 bases, with 16 bases left between them. The CDR3 DNA follows: TGCGCCAGCAGTCATTCCCCGGGTTCTTATGGCTACACCTTC. It yields the protein CASSHSPGSYGYTF.

The chain carries TRBV7-9 and TRBJ2-7; D call uncertain. CDR3 size: 15 residues. Germline CDR1 reads SEHNR; CDR2 reads FQNEAQ (reference sequence). V was trimmed by 2 bases and J by 2 bases, leaving 13 bases between them. The CDR3 is CASSLRSNGAYEQYF. CDR3 nucleotide sequence: TGTGCCAGCAGCTTAAGGTCAAATGGGGCCTACGAGCAGTACTTC.

The chain uses TRBV5-4 and TRBJ2-7, with D tentatively TRBD1 (6 bases). From germline, CDR1 is SGHNT and CDR2 YYREEE (reference sequence). Trimming pared 4 bases from V and 0 bases from J, leaving 8 bases between. This CDR3 has 13 amino acids. This CDR3 is CASSMTGSYEQYF. The CDR3 DNA reads as TGTGCCAGCAGCATGACAGGCTCCTACGAGCAGTACTTC.

V gene TRBV29-1 combines with J gene TRBJ1-6, with 7 positions matching TRBD1. The CDR3 is 13 amino acids. V gave up 7 bases and J gave up 10 bases; unmatched junction bases: 10. The V gene's germline CDR1 is SQVTM and CDR2 ANQGSEA. In nucleotides, the CDR3 is TGCAGCGCCCTGACAGGGAATGGGTCACCCCTCCACTTT. This codes for CSALTGNGSPLHF.